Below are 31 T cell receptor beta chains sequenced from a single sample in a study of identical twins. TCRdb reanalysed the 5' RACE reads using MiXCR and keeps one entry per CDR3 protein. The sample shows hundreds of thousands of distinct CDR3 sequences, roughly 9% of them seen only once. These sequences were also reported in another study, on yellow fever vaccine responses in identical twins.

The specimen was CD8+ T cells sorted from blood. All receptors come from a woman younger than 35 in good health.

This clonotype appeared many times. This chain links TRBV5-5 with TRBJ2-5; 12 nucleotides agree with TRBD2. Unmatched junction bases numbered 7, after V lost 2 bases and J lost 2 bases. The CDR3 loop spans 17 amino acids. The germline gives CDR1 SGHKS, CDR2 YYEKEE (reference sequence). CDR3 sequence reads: CASSLHLAGGLQETQYF. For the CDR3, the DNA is TGTGCCAGCAGCTTACATCTAGCGGGGGGGCTACAAGAGACCCAGTACTTC.

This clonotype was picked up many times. CDR3 residues: CASSYTGGSTDTQYF. DNA for the CDR3: TGTGCCAGCAGTTACACCGGGGGCTCCACAGATACGCAGTATTTT. The chain uses TRBV6-5 and TRBJ2-3; perhaps D is TRBD1 or TRBD2 (6 bases each). This CDR3 is 15 amino acids long. Germline loops: CDR1 MNHEY, CDR2 SVGAGI. V shed 2 bases and J shed 2 bases, with 11 bases lying between them.

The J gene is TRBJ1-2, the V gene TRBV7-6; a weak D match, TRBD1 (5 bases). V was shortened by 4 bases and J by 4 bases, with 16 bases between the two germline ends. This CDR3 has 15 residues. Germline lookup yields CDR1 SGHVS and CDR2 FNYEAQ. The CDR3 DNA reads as TGTGCCAGCAGCTCCCGGTCGGGGCTGGGCTATGGCTACACCTTC. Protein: CASSSRSGLGYGYTF. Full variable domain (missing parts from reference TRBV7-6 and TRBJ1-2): GAGVSQSPRYKVTKRGQDVALRCDPISGHVSLYWYRQALGQGPEFLTYFNYEAQQDKSGLPNDRFSAERPEGSISTLTIQRTEQRDSAMYRCASSSRSGLGYGYTFGSGTRLTVV.

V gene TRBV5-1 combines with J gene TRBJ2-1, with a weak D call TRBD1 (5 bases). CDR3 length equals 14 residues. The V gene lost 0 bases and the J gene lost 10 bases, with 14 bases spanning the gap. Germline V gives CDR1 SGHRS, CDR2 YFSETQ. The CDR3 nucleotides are TGCGCCAGCAGCTTGGGGGGCTTGGGGTGGGAGCAGTTCTTC. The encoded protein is CASSLGGLGWEQFF.

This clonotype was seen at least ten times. The CDR3 nucleotides are TGTGCCAGCAGTTACTCGGGGCATGAAGCTTTCTTT. This codes for CASSYSGHEAFF. The V and J genes are TRBV6-2 or TRBV6-3 and TRBJ1-1; D might be TRBD1 (5 bases). Per the germline V gene, CDR1 is MNHEY and CDR2 is SVGEGT. The CDR3 sequence is 12 residues long. Trimming took 0 bases from V and 7 from J, leaving 6 bases between them.

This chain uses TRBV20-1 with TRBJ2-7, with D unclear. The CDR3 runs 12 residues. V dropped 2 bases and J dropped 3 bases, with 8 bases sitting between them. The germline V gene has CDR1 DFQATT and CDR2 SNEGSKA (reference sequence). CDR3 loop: CSARPLVYEQYF. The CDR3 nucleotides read TGCAGTGCTAGACCCCTGGTCTACGAGCAGTACTTC.

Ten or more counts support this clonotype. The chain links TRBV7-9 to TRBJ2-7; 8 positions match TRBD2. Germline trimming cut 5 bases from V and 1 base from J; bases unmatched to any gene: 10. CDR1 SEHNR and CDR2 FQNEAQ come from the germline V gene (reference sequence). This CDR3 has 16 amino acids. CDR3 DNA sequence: TGTGCCAGCAGCCTCACGGCGGGGGGCAGATCCTACGAGCAGTACTTC. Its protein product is CASSLTAGGRSYEQYF.

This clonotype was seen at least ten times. The CDR3: CASSPQGFADTQYF. In DNA form, the CDR3 reads TGTGCCAGCAGTCCCCAGGGTTTTGCAGATACGCAGTATTTT. The chain uses TRBV28 and TRBJ2-3; the D gene is possibly TRBD1 (5 bases). Germline V gene data show CDR1 as MDHEN and CDR2 as SYDVKM. This CDR3 is built from 14 residues. Trimming took off 5 bases at V and 4 bases at J, with 13 bases between the two ends.

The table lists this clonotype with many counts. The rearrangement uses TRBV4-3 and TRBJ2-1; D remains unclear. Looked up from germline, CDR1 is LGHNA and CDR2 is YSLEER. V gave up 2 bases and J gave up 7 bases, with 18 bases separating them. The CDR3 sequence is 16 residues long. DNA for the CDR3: TGCGCCAGCAGCCAATCAGGTGGGGTGCCCAGGAATGAGCAGTTCTTC. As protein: CASSQSGGVPRNEQFF.

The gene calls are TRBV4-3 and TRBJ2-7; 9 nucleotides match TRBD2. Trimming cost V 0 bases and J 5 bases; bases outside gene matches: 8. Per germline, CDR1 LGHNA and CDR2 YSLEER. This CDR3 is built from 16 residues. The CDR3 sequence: CASSQDRGGRANEQYF. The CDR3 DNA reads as TGCGCCAGCAGCCAAGATCGAGGCGGGAGGGCCAACGAGCAGTACTTC.

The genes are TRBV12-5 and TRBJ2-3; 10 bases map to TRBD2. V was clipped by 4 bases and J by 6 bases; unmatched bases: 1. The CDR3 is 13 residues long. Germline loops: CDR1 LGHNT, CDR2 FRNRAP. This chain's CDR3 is CASGSSGSDTQYF. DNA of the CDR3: TGTGCTAGTGGTTCTAGCGGGAGCGATACGCAGTATTTT.

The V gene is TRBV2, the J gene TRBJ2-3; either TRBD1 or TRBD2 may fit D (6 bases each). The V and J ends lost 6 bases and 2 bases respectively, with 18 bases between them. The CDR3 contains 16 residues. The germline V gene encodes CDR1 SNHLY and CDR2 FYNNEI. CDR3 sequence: CASREGELSSTDTQYF. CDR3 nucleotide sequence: TGTGCCAGCAGGGAGGGGGAGCTGTCCTCCACAGATACGCAGTATTTT. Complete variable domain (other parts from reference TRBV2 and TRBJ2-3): EPEVTQTPSHQVTQMGQEVILRCVPISNHLYFYWYRQILGQKVEFLVSFYNNEISEKSEIFDDQFSVERPDGSNFTLKIRSTKLEDSAMYFCASREGELSSTDTQYFGPGTRLTVL.

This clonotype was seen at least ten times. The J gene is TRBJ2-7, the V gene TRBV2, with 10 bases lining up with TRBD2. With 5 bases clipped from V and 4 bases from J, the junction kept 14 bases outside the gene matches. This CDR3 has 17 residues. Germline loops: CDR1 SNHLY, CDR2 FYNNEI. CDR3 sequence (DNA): TGTGCCAGCAGTACGGAAAGCGGGAGGGCCTTAGCGTACGAGCAGTACTTC. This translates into CASSTESGRALAYEQYF.

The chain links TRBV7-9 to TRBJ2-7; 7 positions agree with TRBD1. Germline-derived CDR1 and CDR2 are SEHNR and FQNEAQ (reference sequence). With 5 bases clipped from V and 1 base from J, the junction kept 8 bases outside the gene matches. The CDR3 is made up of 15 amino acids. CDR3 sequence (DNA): TGTGCCAGCAGCGGTCCGACAGGGCCATCCTACGAGCAGTACTTC. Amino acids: CASSGPTGPSYEQYF.

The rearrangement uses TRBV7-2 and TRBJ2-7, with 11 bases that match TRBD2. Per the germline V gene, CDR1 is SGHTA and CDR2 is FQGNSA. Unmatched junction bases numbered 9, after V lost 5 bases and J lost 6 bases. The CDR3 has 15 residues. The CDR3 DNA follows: TGTGCCAGCAGCGTGTCGGGTACTAGCGGGAGCGAGCAGTACTTC. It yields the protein CASSVSGTSGSEQYF.

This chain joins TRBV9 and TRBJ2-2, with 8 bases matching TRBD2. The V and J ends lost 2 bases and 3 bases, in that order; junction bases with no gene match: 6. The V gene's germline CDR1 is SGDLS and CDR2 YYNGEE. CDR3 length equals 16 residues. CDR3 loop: CASSVGSGGYTGELFF. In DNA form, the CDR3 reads TGTGCCAGCAGCGTCGGGTCGGGGGGGTACACCGGGGAGCTGTTTTTT.

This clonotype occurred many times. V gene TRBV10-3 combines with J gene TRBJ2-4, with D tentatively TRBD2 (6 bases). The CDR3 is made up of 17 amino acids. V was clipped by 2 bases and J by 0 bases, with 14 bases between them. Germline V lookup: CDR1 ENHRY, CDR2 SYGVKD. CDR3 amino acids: CAISERDSNIAKNIQYF. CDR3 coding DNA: TGTGCCATCAGTGAGCGGGACTCAAATATAGCCAAAAACATTCAGTACTTC.

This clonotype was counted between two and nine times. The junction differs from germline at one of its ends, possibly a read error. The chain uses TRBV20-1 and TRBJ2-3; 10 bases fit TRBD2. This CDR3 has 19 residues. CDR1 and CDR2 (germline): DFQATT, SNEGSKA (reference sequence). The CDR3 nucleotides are TGCTGTGCTAGAGAAACCGGGACTAGCGTCTCATGGGGCACAGATACGCAGTATTTT. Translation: CCARETGTSVSWGTDTQYF.

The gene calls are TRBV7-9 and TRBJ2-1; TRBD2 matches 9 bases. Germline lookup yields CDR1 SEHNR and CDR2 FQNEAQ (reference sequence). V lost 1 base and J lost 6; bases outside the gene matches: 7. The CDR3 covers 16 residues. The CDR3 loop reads CASSLVPSGRTNEQFF. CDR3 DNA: TGTGCCAGCAGCTTAGTACCCAGCGGGAGGACCAATGAGCAGTTCTTC.

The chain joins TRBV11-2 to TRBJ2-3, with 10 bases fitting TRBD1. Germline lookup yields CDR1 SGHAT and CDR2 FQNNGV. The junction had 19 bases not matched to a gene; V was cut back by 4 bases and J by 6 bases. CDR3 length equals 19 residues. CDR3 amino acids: CASSSSYGTGVFNTDTQYF. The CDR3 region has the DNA TGTGCCAGCAGCTCAAGCTACGGGACAGGGGTCTTTAATACGGATACGCAGTATTTT. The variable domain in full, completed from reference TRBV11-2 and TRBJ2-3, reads EAGVAQSPRYKIIEKRQSVAFWCNPISGHATLYWYQQILGQGPKLLIQFQNNGVVDDSQLPKDRFSAERLKGVDSTLKIQPAKLEDSAVYLCASSSSYGTGVFNTDTQYFGPGTRLTVL.

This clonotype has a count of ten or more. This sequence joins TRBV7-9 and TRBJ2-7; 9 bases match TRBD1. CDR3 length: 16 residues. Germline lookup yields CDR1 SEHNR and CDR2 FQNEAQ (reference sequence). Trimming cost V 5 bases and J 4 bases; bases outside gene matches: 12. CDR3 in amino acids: CASSPRPGQGPYEQYF. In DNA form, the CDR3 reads TGTGCCAGCAGCCCTAGACCGGGACAGGGACCTTACGAGCAGTACTTC.

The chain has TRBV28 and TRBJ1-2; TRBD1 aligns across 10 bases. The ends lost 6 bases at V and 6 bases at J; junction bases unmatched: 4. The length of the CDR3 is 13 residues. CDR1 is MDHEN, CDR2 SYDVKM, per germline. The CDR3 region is CASSDRGLDGYTF. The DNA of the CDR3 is TGTGCCAGCAGCGACAGGGGGCTTGATGGCTACACCTTC.

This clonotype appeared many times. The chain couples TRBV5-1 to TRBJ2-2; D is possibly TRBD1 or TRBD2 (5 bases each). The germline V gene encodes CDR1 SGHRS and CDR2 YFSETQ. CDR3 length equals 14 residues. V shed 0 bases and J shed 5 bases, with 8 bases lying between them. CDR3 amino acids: CASSLEGPTGELFF. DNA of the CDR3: TGCGCCAGCAGCTTGGAGGGACCAACCGGGGAGCTGTTTTTT.

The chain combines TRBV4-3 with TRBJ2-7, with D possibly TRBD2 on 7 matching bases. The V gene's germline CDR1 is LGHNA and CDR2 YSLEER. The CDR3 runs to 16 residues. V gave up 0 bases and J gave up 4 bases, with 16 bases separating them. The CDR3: CASSQDLGGPSYEQYF. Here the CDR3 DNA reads TGCGCCAGCAGCCAAGATCTCGGGGGGCCATCATACGAGCAGTACTTC.

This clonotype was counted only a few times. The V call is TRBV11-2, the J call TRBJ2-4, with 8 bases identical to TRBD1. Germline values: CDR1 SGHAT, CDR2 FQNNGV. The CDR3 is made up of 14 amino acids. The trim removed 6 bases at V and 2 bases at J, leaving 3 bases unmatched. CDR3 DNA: TGTGCCAGCAGTTTCAGGGGGCCCAAAAACATTCAGTACTTC. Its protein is CASSFRGPKNIQYF.

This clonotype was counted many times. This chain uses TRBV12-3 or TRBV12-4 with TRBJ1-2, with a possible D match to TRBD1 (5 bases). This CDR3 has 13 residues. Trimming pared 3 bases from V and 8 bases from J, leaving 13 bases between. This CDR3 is CASSFFWGDGYTF. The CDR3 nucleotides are TGTGCCAGCAGTTTCTTTTGGGGGGACGGCTACACCTTC.

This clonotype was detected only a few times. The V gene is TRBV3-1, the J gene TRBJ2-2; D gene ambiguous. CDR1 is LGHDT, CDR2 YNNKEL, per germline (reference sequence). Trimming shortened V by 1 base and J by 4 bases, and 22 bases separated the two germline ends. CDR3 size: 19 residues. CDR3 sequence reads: CASSQGWFSDLQSTGELFF. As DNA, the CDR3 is TGTGCCAGCAGCCAAGGTTGGTTTTCGGATTTGCAGAGCACCGGGGAGCTGTTTTTT. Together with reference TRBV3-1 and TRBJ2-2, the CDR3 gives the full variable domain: DTAVSQTPKYLVTQMGNDKSIKCEQNLGHDTMYWYKQDSKKFLKIMFSYNNKELIINETVPNRFSPKSPDKAHLNLHINSLELGDSAVYFCASSQGWFSDLQSTGELFFGEGSRLTVL.

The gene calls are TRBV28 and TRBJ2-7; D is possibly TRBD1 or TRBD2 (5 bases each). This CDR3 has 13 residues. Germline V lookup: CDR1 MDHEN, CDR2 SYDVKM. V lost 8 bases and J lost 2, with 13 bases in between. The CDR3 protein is CASGTREPYEQYF. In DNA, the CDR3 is TGTGCCAGCGGAACCAGGGAGCCCTACGAGCAGTACTTC.

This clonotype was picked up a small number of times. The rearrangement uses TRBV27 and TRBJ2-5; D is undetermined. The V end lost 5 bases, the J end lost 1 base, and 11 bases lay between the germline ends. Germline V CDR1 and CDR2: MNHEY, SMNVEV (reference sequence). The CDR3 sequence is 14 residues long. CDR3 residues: CASSPLLTQETQYF. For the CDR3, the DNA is TGTGCCAGCAGTCCCCTCTTAACCCAAGAGACCCAGTACTTC.

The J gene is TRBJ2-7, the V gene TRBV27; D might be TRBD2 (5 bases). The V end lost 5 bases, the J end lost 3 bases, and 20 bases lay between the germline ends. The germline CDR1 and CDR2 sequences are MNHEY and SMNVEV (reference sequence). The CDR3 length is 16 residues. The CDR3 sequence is CASSLLRDPKFYEQYF. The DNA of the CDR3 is TGTGCCAGCAGTCTGCTCCGGGATCCAAAGTTCTACGAGCAGTACTTC.

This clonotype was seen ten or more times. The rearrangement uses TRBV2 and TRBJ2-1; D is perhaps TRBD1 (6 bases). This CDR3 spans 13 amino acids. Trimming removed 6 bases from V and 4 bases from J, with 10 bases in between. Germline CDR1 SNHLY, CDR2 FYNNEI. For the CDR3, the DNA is TGTGCCAGCAGGGACAGCGATTACAATGAGCAGTTCTTC. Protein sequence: CASRDSDYNEQFF.